This paragraph covers one TCR beta chain sequence. The antigen remains undetermined. These data are taken from a study of shared clonotypes between healthy human individuals. Study-wide points: Even with large depth, rarefaction showed that sorted-subset sequencing was incomplete. Limitation of the genetic and exposure-history diversity represented came from the few donors. Sequencing depth was expected to affect clonotype sharing among donors. Naive subsets generally had larger estimated richness than memory subsets.

Trimming removed 0 bases from V and 3 bases from J; junction bases left unmatched: 4. From germline, CDR1 is MNHEY and CDR2 SMNVEV (reference sequence). The CDR3 spans 16 residues. Using immunoSEQ multiplex PCR, the repertoire was profiled, and TCRdb retains in-frame clones only, with some absent. The sample records around 350,000 clones, over 70% being singletons. The TCR was taken from a man aged 25 to 40 in good health. V gene TRBV27 combines with J gene TRBJ2-3, with 9 bases identical to TRBD2. Sequencing used memory CD4+ T cells sorted from blood. Subset here: CD45RA-negative fraction. The CDR3 coding sequence is TGTGCCAGCAGTTTATCAAGCGGGAGGATTACAGATACGCAGTATTTT. Translated: CASSLSSGRITDTQYF.